The 27 T cell receptor beta chains below come from one sample, sequenced in a study of regulatory T cells in long-lasting Graves disease. HTBI primers from iRepertoire and Arm-PCR of CDR3 regions yielded the TCR beta libraries. TCRdb reprocessed the multiplex PCR reads with MiXCR, giving one entry per CDR3 protein. The table shows about 400,000 distinct CDR3 sequences, with 14% to 15% occurring only once. Documented time point: newly diagnosed GD, antithyroid drugs for less than 3 months. RNA from PBMCs was the source of the TCR library. The same sample was also studied in work on T cells in Graves' hyperthyroidism and ophthalmopathy.

This sample comprised peripheral blood mononuclear cells (PBMCs), obtained at new diagnosis, from a patient treated with antithyroid drugs. The receptors were sampled from a woman aged 40 to 50 with Graves disease.

This clonotype has just a few counts. This chain joins TRBV29-1 and TRBJ2-1, with no clear D. V lost 6 bases, J lost 4 bases, and 7 bases lay in between. This CDR3 comprises 11 residues. Germline V CDR1 and CDR2: SQVTM, ANQGSEA. The DNA of the CDR3 is TGCAGCGTCCCACAGTACAATGAGCAGTTCTTC. Amino acid sequence: CSVPQYNEQFF.

V gene TRBV24-1 combines with J gene TRBJ1-2; 10 nucleotides align to TRBD1. Germline-derived CDR1 and CDR2 are KGHDR and SFDVKD. The CDR3 spans 16 residues. With V trimmed by 5 bases and J by 2 bases, 7 bases remained unmatched. As DNA, the CDR3 is TGTGCCACCAGTGGGGCACGGACAGGGGGGAACTATGGCTACACCTTC. Translating it yields CATSGARTGGNYGYTF.

This clonotype occurred many times. V gene TRBV20-1 combines with J gene TRBJ1-2; D unresolved. Germline CDR1 DFQATT, CDR2 SNEGSKA (reference sequence). V was pared by 5 bases and J by 4 bases, with 8 bases between. This CDR3 is 11 amino acids long. The CDR3 sequence is CSAPAPYGYTF. CDR3 DNA: TGCAGTGCTCCGGCGCCCTATGGCTACACCTTC.

In this sample, this clonotype turned up many times. The chain carries TRBV7-9 and TRBJ2-7, with 9 bases lining up with TRBD2. The CDR3 runs to 19 residues. Looked up from germline, CDR1 is SEHNR and CDR2 is FQNEAQ (reference sequence). Trimming at V came to 3 bases and at J to 4 bases, leaving 19 bases not matched to a gene. Here the CDR3 reads CASSLGGPDNLAGRYEQYF. The CDR3 DNA is TGTGCCAGCAGCTTGGGGGGGCCCGACAACCTAGCGGGACGATACGAGCAGTACTTC.

This clonotype appeared a few times. The chain links TRBV6-2 or TRBV6-3 to TRBJ1-4; D gene uncertain. The CDR3 loop spans 12 amino acids. Trimming shortened V by 6 bases and J by 12 bases, and 14 bases separated the two germline ends. CDR1 and CDR2 (germline): MNHEY, SVGEGT. This CDR3 is CASRAPPGELFF. CDR3 DNA sequence: TGTGCCAGCAGGGCCCCCCCCGGGGAACTGTTTTTT.

This clonotype was found many times. The rearrangement joins TRBV28 to TRBJ2-3, with 10 bases aligning to TRBD1. The germline V gene encodes CDR1 MDHEN and CDR2 SYDVKM. Trimming cost V 5 bases and J 5 bases; bases outside gene matches: 4. This CDR3 is built from 14 residues. CDR3 bases: TGTGCCAGCAGTGGGGGACAGGGGAGAGATACGCAGTATTTT. As protein: CASSGGQGRDTQYF.

This clonotype came up many times. J is TRBJ2-3 and V is TRBV2; 10 nucleotides line up with TRBD2. This CDR3 region has 17 residues. Germline V gives CDR1 SNHLY, CDR2 FYNNEI. V shed 3 bases, J shed 4 bases, and the junction held 10 bases outside the gene matches. The CDR3 reads CASSDLRASGSSDTQYF. For the CDR3, the DNA is TGTGCCAGCAGTGACCTAAGGGCTAGCGGGAGTTCAGATACGCAGTATTTT.

This clonotype appeared many times. The J gene is TRBJ1-5, the V gene TRBV27; D possibly corresponds to TRBD1 (6 bases). The CDR3 covers 19 residues. CDR1 MNHEY and CDR2 SMNVEV come from the germline V gene (reference sequence). V lost 3 bases and J lost 4, with 25 bases in between. The CDR3 loop reads CASSLGGVGQLLKNQPQHF. Written as DNA, the CDR3 is TGTGCCAGCAGTTTGGGGGGCGTGGGGCAGCTGCTTAAAAATCAGCCCCAGCATTTT.

This clonotype was seen only a few times. This rearrangement joins TRBV6-4 to TRBJ1-1; TRBD1 matches at 8 bases. CDR3 size: 14 residues. V gave up 6 bases and J gave up 5 bases; unmatched junction bases: 8. Looked up from germline, CDR1 is MRHNA and CDR2 is SNTAGT. The CDR3 is CASSPTGGDTEAFF. CDR3 DNA sequence: TGTGCCAGCAGCCCTACAGGGGGAGATACTGAAGCTTTCTTT.

The chain's CDR3 is CSADPGGYGYTF. For the CDR3, the DNA is TGCAGCGCTGACCCCGGCGGGTATGGCTACACCTTC. The V call is TRBV29-1, the J call TRBJ1-2, with D hard to call. V gave up 7 bases and J gave up 5 bases, with 14 bases separating them. The CDR3 covers 12 residues. Germline CDR1 reads SQVTM; CDR2 reads ANQGSEA.

This chain connects TRBV12-3 or TRBV12-4 to TRBJ1-2; 7 bases map to TRBD1. The CDR3 totals 14 residues. Unmatched junction bases numbered 11, after V lost 5 bases and J lost 8 bases. The CDR3 sequence is CASSPNDRVYGYTF. DNA for the CDR3: TGTGCCAGCAGTCCCAACGACAGGGTTTACGGCTACACCTTC.

This clonotype has ten or more counts. This rearrangement joins TRBV24-1 to TRBJ2-2; 14 nucleotides match TRBD2. The J segment lost 0 bases and the V segment lost 2 bases, leaving 4 bases of the junction unmatched. CDR3 length equals 19 residues. Per the germline V gene, CDR1 is KGHDR and CDR2 is SFDVKD. The CDR3: CATSDSGLAGGSNTGELFF. The CDR3 nucleotides read TGTGCCACCAGTGATTCAGGACTAGCGGGAGGTTCGAACACCGGGGAGCTGTTTTTT.

This clonotype showed up many times. The gene calls are TRBV12-3 or TRBV12-4 and TRBJ2-3, with 7 bases fitting TRBD1. V was pared by 4 bases and J by 0 bases, with 19 bases of the junction left unmatched. CDR3 length equals 20 residues. CDR3 protein: CASSSLLDRLSPISTDTQYF. The CDR3 nucleotides are TGTGCCAGCAGTTCCCTGTTGGACAGGCTCTCCCCGATAAGCACAGATACGCAGTATTTT.

This clonotype was recorded a few times. The chain is built from TRBV19 and TRBJ2-7, with TRBD1 matching 9 bases. Germline CDR1 and CDR2: LNHDA and SQIVND (reference sequence). This CDR3 is built from 15 residues. V lost 1 base to trimming and J lost 5 bases; unmatched junction nucleotides: 6. CDR3 sequence (DNA): TGTGCCAGTAGTATAGTCGGGACAGGGACCCACGAGCAGTACTTC. It specifies CASSIVGTGTHEQYF.

A note on this clonotype: A junction end diverges from the germline sequence, so it may reflect a read error. V gene TRBV27 combines with J gene TRBJ2-1; 8 nucleotides align to TRBD2. CDR1 is MNHEY, CDR2 SMNVEV, per germline (reference sequence). This CDR3 spans 15 amino acids. The CDR3 DNA reads TGTGCTAGCAGTTTTACGGGACTAGGCTACAATGAGCAGTTCTTC. This encodes CASSFTGLGYNEQFF.

This clonotype was counted a few times. V usage is TRBV11-2 and J usage is TRBJ2-2; D gene unclear. Between the trimmed V and J ends, which lost 2 bases and 5 bases, there was a span of 9 bases. This CDR3 comprises 14 residues. Germline V gene lookup returns CDR1 SGHAT and CDR2 FQNNGV. CDR3 bases: TGTGCCAGCAGCTTAAATAGTTGGACCGGGGAGCTGTTTTTT. This translates into CASSLNSWTGELFF.

The chain uses TRBV6-2 or TRBV6-3 and TRBJ2-7, with D unclear. Germline V gene lookup returns CDR1 MNHEY and CDR2 SVGEGT. The V and J ends lost 7 bases and 4 bases respectively, with 8 bases between them. The CDR3 contains 11 residues. The chain's CDR3 is CASTSQYEQYF. CDR3 nucleotide sequence: TGTGCCAGCACGAGCCAATACGAGCAGTACTTC.

The chain employs TRBV19 and TRBJ2-4; D possibly corresponds to TRBD2 (5 bases). Germline V lookup: CDR1 LNHDA, CDR2 SQIVND (reference sequence). The V end lost 6 bases, the J end lost 8 bases, and 11 bases lay between the germline ends. This CDR3 comprises 12 residues. This CDR3 is CASSLPRDIQYF. Here the CDR3 DNA reads TGTGCCAGTAGCCTACCGAGGGACATTCAGTACTTC.

This clonotype showed up many times. This rearrangement joins TRBV11-3 to TRBJ2-6; 7 bases fit TRBD2. From germline, CDR1 is SGHNT and CDR2 YENEEA. This CDR3 spans 20 amino acids. Unmatched junction bases numbered 19, after V lost 4 bases and J lost 4 bases. Here the CDR3 DNA reads TGTGCCAGCAGCTCCTCTTTCCGCTTGGGGAGGGCTCCCGGGGCCAACGTCCTGACTTTC. As protein: CASSSSFRLGRAPGANVLTF. The full variable domain, with the rest looked up from reference TRBV11-3 and TRBJ2-6, is EAGVVQSPRYKIIEKKQPVAFWCNPISGHNTLYWYLQNLGQGPELLIRYENEEAVDDSQLPKDRFSAERLKGVDSTLKIQPAELGDSAVYLCASSSSFRLGRAPGANVLTFGAGSRLTVL.

This clonotype was recorded many times. V and J are TRBV12-5 and TRBJ2-2, with 12 bases that match TRBD2. J was trimmed by 5 bases and V by 6 bases; bases with no gene match: 10. CDR1 and CDR2 from the germline V gene are LGHNT and FRNRAP. The CDR3 runs to 17 residues. CDR3 region: CASGSPTSGRSTGELFF. In DNA form, the CDR3 reads TGTGCTAGTGGCTCCCCGACTAGCGGGAGAAGTACCGGGGAGCTGTTTTTT.

This clonotype occurred a few times. The chain uses TRBV5-5 and TRBJ2-1; 10 nucleotides agree with TRBD2. V lost 5 bases, J lost 2 bases, and 13 bases stayed unmatched. The CDR3 contains 18 residues. Germline values: CDR1 SGHKS, CDR2 YYEKEE (reference sequence). CDR3 loop: CASRPFSGGPLPYNEQFF. The CDR3 DNA reads as TGTGCCAGCAGACCTTTTAGCGGGGGGCCCCTCCCCTACAATGAGCAGTTCTTC.

This chain connects TRBV28 to TRBJ2-1; 7 nucleotides align to TRBD2. Germline trimming cut 5 bases from V and 0 bases from J; bases unmatched to any gene: 13. The CDR3 length is 18 residues. In germline, CDR1 is MDHEN, CDR2 SYDVKM. CDR3 residues: CASSPDGWRGSSYNEQFF. CDR3 bases: TGTGCCAGCAGTCCCGATGGTTGGCGGGGGAGCTCCTACAATGAGCAGTTCTTC.

The table lists this clonotype with many counts. The J gene is TRBJ2-5, the V gene TRBV6-6; D possibly corresponds to TRBD2 (5 bases). Germline values: CDR1 MNHNY, CDR2 SVGAGI (reference sequence). V was pared by 0 bases and J by 6 bases, with 11 bases between. The CDR3 loop spans 14 amino acids. CDR3 coding DNA: TGTGCCAGCAGTTACTCGTCTAGCTTGCAGACCCAGTACTTC. Translated, it gives CASSYSSSLQTQYF.

The sample holds many counts of this clonotype. The rearrangement links TRBV11-3 to TRBJ2-1; 12 bases match TRBD2. The CDR3 has 16 residues. The germline CDR1 and CDR2 sequences are SGHNT and YENEEA. J lost 9 bases, V lost 1 base, and 7 bases had no gene match. CDR3 amino acids: CASSLAPLAGGSEQFF. DNA for the CDR3: TGTGCCAGCAGCTTAGCCCCACTAGCGGGAGGCTCTGAGCAGTTCTTC.

The table lists this clonotype with a few counts. V and J are TRBV7-9 and TRBJ1-3; D is unresolved. Germline V CDR1 and CDR2: SEHNR, FQNEAQ (reference sequence). The CDR3 extends over 15 amino acids. V gave up 5 bases and J gave up 0 bases, with 11 bases separating them. The CDR3 sequence is CASSIQAFSGNTIYF. DNA for the CDR3: TGTGCCAGCAGCATCCAGGCCTTCTCTGGAAACACCATATATTTT.

This clonotype was picked up many times. The V gene is TRBV5-6, the J gene TRBJ2-7; weak D call: TRBD2 (6 bases). Trimming removed 0 bases at V and 2 bases at J, with 12 bases between. This CDR3 is 15 amino acids long. The germline V gene has CDR1 SGHDT and CDR2 YYEEEE. This CDR3 is CASSLVGTEAYEQYF. The CDR3 nucleotides read TGTGCCAGCAGCTTGGTCGGGACTGAAGCCTACGAGCAGTACTTC.

This clonotype has ten or more counts. The chain is built from TRBV20-1 and TRBJ2-7, with TRBD2 matching over 8 bases. The CDR3 runs 14 residues. The J segment lost 0 bases and the V segment lost 4 bases, leaving 5 bases of the junction unmatched. The germline CDR1 and CDR2 sequences are DFQATT and SNEGSKA (reference sequence). The CDR3 DNA follows: TGCAGTGCTAATAGCGGGAAGAGCTCCTACGAGCAGTACTTC. Protein: CSANSGKSSYEQYF.